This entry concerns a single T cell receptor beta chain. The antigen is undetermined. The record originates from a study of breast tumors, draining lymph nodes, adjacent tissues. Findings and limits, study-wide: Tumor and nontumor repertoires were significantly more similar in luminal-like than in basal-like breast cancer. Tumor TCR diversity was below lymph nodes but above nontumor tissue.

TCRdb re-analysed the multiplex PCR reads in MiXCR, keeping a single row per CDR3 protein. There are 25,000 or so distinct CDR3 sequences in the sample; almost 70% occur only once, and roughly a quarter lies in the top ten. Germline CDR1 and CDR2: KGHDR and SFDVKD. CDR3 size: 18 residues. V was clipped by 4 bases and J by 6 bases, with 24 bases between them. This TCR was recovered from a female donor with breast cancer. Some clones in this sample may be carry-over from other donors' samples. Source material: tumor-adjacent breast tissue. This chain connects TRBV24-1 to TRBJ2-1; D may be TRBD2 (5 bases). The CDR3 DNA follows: TGTGCCACCAGTGACCCGAAGGGTATAGCGCGAAAGTTCAATGAGCAGTTCTTC. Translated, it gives CATSDPKGIARKFNEQFF.